A single sample gave rise to the 9 T cell receptor beta chains below, sequenced in a study of Ad26.COV2.S vaccination and SARS-CoV-2 variants. This table comes from immunoSEQ multiplex PCR, and its TCRdb copy is limited to in-frame clones, with some not included. Of almost 400,000 clones in the sample, around 89% were seen once. This sample's treatment: around 19 received Ad26.COV2.S at low or high dose, single or two shots; several received placebo; per-sample allocation not given. Sampling was performed 63 days after the first vaccine or placebo injection. The input for sequencing was peripheral blood, taken in a trial of Ad26.COV2.S vaccine versus placebo. All receptors come from a person aged 18 to 59 who received the Ad26.COV2.S COVID-19 vaccine or a placebo.

This clone was seen more than once but under ten times. The gene calls are TRBV3-1 (or the pseudogene TRBV3-2) and TRBJ1-5, with a weak D call TRBD1 (6 bases). From germline, CDR1 is LGHDT and CDR2 YNNKEL (reference sequence). There are 15 residues in the CDR3. V was pared by 4 bases and J by 0 bases, with 10 bases between. The CDR3 DNA sequence: TGTGCCAGCAGCCGGGGGGCGGATAGCAATCAGCCCCAGCATTTT. Residues: CASSRGADSNQPQHF.

The J gene is TRBJ1-4, the V gene TRBV7-2; unclear D gene. The CDR3 consists of 14 residues. Trimming removed 4 bases from V and 8 bases from J, with 14 bases in between. Germline V gene sequence: CDR1 SGHTA, CDR2 FQGNSA. The CDR3: CASSSSGWEEKLFF. CDR3 coding DNA: TGTGCCAGCAGCTCTTCGGGGTGGGAAGAAAAACTGTTTTTT.

This sequence joins TRBV6-5 and TRBJ2-7; D is possibly TRBD2 (6 bases). Germline CDR1 is MNHEY and CDR2 is SVGAGI. The CDR3 totals 15 residues. Trimming pared 0 bases from V and 5 bases from J, leaving 14 bases between. CDR3 amino acids: CASSYSLWGEDEQYF. DNA of the CDR3: TGTGCCAGCAGTTACTCCTTATGGGGGGAGGACGAGCAGTACTTC.

The chain couples TRBV4-1 to TRBJ2-1; 9 nucleotides agree with TRBD2. Germline V gene data show CDR1 as MGHRA and CDR2 as YSYEKL. The length of the CDR3 is 15 residues. V shed 5 bases and J 8 bases; nucleotides not matched to a gene: 10. The CDR3 spells CASSGSAGGGDEQFF. Here the CDR3 DNA reads TGCGCCAGCAGCGGGTCCGCGGGAGGGGGGGATGAGCAGTTCTTC.

The chain couples TRBV20-1 to TRBJ1-6; TRBD1 aligns across 7 bases. The CDR3 totals 14 residues. Germline V lookup: CDR1 DFQATT, CDR2 SNEGSKA (reference sequence). Losses at the gene ends were 3 bases for V and 7 bases for J; bases not matched to a gene: 6. In DNA, the CDR3 is TGCAGTGCTAGTGCCGGGACAGTGAATTCACCCCTCCACTTT. Translated, it gives CSASAGTVNSPLHF.

The chain joins TRBV18 to TRBJ2-7; the D call may be TRBD1 or TRBD2 (5 bases each). CDR1 and CDR2 (germline): KGHSH, LQKENI. The length of the CDR3 is 12 residues. V lost 4 bases to trimming and J lost 7 bases, with 11 bases between them. The CDR3 is CASSRTEGEQYF. As DNA, the CDR3 is TGTGCCAGCTCACGGACCGAGGGGGAGCAGTACTTC. Full variable domain (missing parts from reference TRBV18 and TRBJ2-7): NAGVMQNPRHLVRRRGQEARLRCSPMKGHSHVYWYRQLPEEGLKFMVYLQKENIIDESGMPKERFSAEFPKEGPSILRIQQVVRGDSAAYFCASSRTEGEQYFGPGTRLTVT.

As concerns this clone: The sample carries other DNA sequences with the same CDR3. The V call is TRBV2, the J call TRBJ1-1; the match to TRBD1 covers 8 bases. Per germline, CDR1 SNHLY and CDR2 FYNNEI. Germline trimming cut 4 bases from V and 5 bases from J; bases unmatched to any gene: 3. The CDR3 consists of 13 residues. The CDR3 nucleotides are TGTGCCAGCAGTGGACAGGGGAGAACTGAAGCTTTCTTT. Translation: CASSGQGRTEAFF.

The chain couples TRBV6-5 to TRBJ1-4; D may be TRBD1 (6 bases). This CDR3 is 15 amino acids long. Trimming took off 6 bases at V and 0 bases at J, with 11 bases between the two ends. The germline CDR1 and CDR2 sequences are MNHEY and SVGAGI. The CDR3 nucleotides are TGTGCCAGCAGAGACTCAGGGGCAACTAATGAAAAACTGTTTTTT. Translated, it gives CASRDSGATNEKLFF.

This clone was detected only once. The rearrangement uses TRBV9 and TRBJ2-5, with 9 bases aligning to TRBD2. The germline gives CDR1 SGDLS, CDR2 YYNGEE. V was pared by 9 bases and J by 1 base, with 4 bases of the junction left unmatched. This CDR3 spans 13 amino acids. The CDR3 coding sequence is TGTGCCACGAGTAGCGGGGGCCAAGAGACCCAGTACTTC. This encodes CATSSGGQETQYF.